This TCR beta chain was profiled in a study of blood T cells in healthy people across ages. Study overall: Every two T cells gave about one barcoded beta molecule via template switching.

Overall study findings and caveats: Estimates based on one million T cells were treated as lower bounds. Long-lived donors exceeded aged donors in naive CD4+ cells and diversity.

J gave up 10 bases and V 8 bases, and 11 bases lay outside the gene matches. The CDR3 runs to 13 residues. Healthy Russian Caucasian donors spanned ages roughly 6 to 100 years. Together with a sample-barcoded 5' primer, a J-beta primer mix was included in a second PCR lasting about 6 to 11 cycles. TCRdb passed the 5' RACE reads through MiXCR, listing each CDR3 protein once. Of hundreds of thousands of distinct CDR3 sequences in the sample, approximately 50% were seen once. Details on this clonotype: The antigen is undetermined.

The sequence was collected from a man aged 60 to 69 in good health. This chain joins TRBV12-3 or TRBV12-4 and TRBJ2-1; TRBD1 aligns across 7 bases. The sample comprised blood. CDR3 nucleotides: TGTGCCAGCTCCCCCGGGACAGCCTCCGAGCAGTTCTTC. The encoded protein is CASSPGTASEQFF.